Here is one T cell receptor beta chain with its context. The antigen it recognizes is unknown. No much larger clone is present one base from it, and per-base qualities are unavailable. This same CDR3 is encoded by further DNA sequences in the sample. The record originates from a study of T cell responses to AZD1222 COVID-19 vaccine (TCRdb year 2021). Turning to the overall study: AZD1222 recipients whose second dose came at about 4 weeks and those whose second dose came at about 12 weeks were combined into one group, since spike-specific TCR depth and breadth did not differ between the two schedules. A total of 233 trial participants underwent TCR sequencing, of whom 207 received two doses of AZD1222 and some 25 received two doses of the MenACWY control vaccine. Enrollment into the trials was organized by age into subgroups of 18-55, 56-69 and 70-plus years, and those subgroups contained about 150, 27 and 61 TCR-sequenced participants, respectively. Summary of the overall study and its limitations: In the small 56-69-year group, the increase in depth fell short of significance, most likely because of low power. Spike-specific TCR breadth and depth rose significantly after two AZD1222 doses compared with day 0 and with MenACWY recipients. No day 14 peak-response samples were available, so repertoires were characterized only after the peak T cell response. Vaccine-associated CD4 TCRs spanned the whole spike protein, with dominant responses in regions 160-218 and 743-854. Conclusions about previously exposed vaccinees were limited because only six AZD1222 recipients were SARS-CoV-2 seropositive at baseline. Participants were mostly white British, with more females than males. The authors suggested clonal diversity may have been underestimated. Reportedly, almost half of the unique spike-specific TCRs recognized epitopes lying outside the regions that are mutated in the B.1.351 and B.1.1.7 variants.

The CDR3 regions of human TCRbeta chains were analyzed by immunosequencing. On the authors' methods: TCRs in the repertoires were matched against a reference library of SARS-CoV-2-specific TCRs that had been generated with the MIRA antigen-specificity platform. Breadth was defined as the fraction of unique TCRs that were SARS-CoV-2-associated. Depth was defined as the fraction of total T cells that were SARS-CoV-2-associated. Using the MIRA data, each spike-specific TCR was mapped to the spike region that the TCR reacts to and placed in a CD4 or CD8 class. Log10-transformed breadth and depth values were compared by one-way ANOVA with Sidak's multiple comparisons tests. Sourced from immuneACCESS, this table was stored by TCRdb with only in-frame sequences that have V and J called. A share of the clones is absent; for the studies checked, an unresolved V gene accounts for under half, and the remainder has no known explanation. Clone size and V and J calls were adopted from that table, with D and trimming inferred from the DNA. The sample contains some 94,000 clones, roughly 92% of them found a single time. The ten biggest clones cover approximately 11% of the sample.

V was cut back by 1 base and J by 8 bases, leaving a gap of 3 bases between them. CDR1 is given as LGHDT and CDR2 as YNNKEL, both from the germline V gene (reference sequence). From cysteine to phenylalanine, the CDR3 is 11 amino acids long. The CDR3 DNA has 33 bases and is translated from base 1. What the time point label conveys for this sample: baseline before first vaccination. The vaccinee samples were drawn from two UK trials, COV001 and COV002, one of which was a single-blind randomized controlled phase 2/3 trial testing AZD1222 (ChAdOx1 nCoV-19) in healthy adults. For TCRbeta chain sequencing, PBMC samples from trial participants were taken at day 0 and at day 28 after the second dose.

Sequences were derived from peripheral blood, sampled on day 0 of AZD1222 vaccination. The chain was built from TRBV3-1 (or the pseudogene TRBV3-2) and TRBJ2-1; no D segment can be confidently identified. The clonotype comes from an adult in good health. The DNA is TGTGCCAGCAGCCAAGTGGATGAGCAGTTCTTC. Its protein reads: CASSQVDEQFF.